One sample yielded the 29 T cell receptor beta chains listed below, sequenced in a study of blood T cell repertoires in COVID-19. Profiling relied on immunoSEQ multiplex PCR, and the TCRdb table lists in-frame clones only, not all of them. The sample records roughly 160,000 clones, about 85% being singletons. The sequenced sample was peripheral blood. The receptor source for this set is a man between 40 and 49 years old with acute or convalescent COVID-19.

V usage is TRBV19 and J usage is TRBJ2-6, with 7 bases aligning to TRBD1. V shed 8 bases and J 1 base; nucleotides not matched to a gene: 2. Germline-derived CDR1 and CDR2 are LNHDA and SQIVND (reference sequence). The CDR3 sequence is 14 residues long. CDR3 in amino acids: CASSGGSGANVLTF. DNA for the CDR3: TGTGCCAGTTCAGGGGGATCTGGGGCCAACGTCCTGACTTTC.

The rearrangement joins TRBV18 to TRBJ1-1; 9 nucleotides match TRBD1. The CDR3 consists of 14 residues. The trim removed 2 bases at V and 5 bases at J, leaving 3 bases unmatched. Per germline, CDR1 KGHSH and CDR2 LQKENI. CDR3 amino acids: CASSPFGTGTEAFF. CDR3 bases: TGTGCCAGCTCACCATTCGGGACAGGGACTGAAGCTTTCTTT.

The CDR3, as DNA: TGTGCCAGCAGACTTGGGGGAGAGCGGGGGAGGTACGAGCAGTACTTC. Its protein product is CASRLGGERGRYEQYF. V gene TRBV27 combines with J gene TRBJ2-7, with 8 bases aligning to TRBD2. The ends lost 6 bases at V and 4 bases at J; junction bases unmatched: 14. Germline assignment: CDR1 MNHEY and CDR2 SMNVEV (reference sequence). The length of the CDR3 is 16 residues.

This chain links TRBV3-1 (or the pseudogene TRBV3-2) with TRBJ2-5; 10 nucleotides agree with TRBD2. The germline V gene has CDR1 LGHDT and CDR2 YNNKEL (reference sequence). This CDR3 has 16 amino acids. The V and J ends lost 4 bases and 7 bases, in that order; junction bases with no gene match: 12. The CDR3 reads CASSLRSSGGAGTQYF. The CDR3, as DNA: TGTGCCAGCAGCCTCCGGTCCAGCGGGGGGGCAGGGACCCAGTACTTC.

The gene calls are TRBV18 and TRBJ2-7, with 8 bases lining up with TRBD2. Germline V gives CDR1 KGHSH, CDR2 LQKENI. Germline trimming cut 5 bases from V and 5 bases from J; bases unmatched to any gene: 17. The CDR3 loop spans 17 amino acids. This CDR3 reads CASSSNRGGPLGNEQYF. The CDR3 region has the DNA TGTGCCAGCTCATCAAACCGCGGGGGGCCGCTGGGTAACGAGCAGTACTTC.

V and J are TRBV10-2 and TRBJ2-5, with TRBD2 identical over 9 bases. J lost 3 bases, V lost 2 bases, and 4 bases had no gene match. CDR1 is WSHSY, CDR2 SAAADI, per germline. This CDR3 has 15 residues. CDR3 residues: CASSEVASGEETQYF. DNA of the CDR3: TGCGCCAGCAGTGAGGTGGCTAGCGGGGAAGAGACCCAGTACTTC.

This clone appeared a single time. The J gene is TRBJ2-5, the V gene TRBV3-1 (or the pseudogene TRBV3-2); TRBD1 is a possible D gene (6 bases). Germline values: CDR1 LGHDT, CDR2 YNNKEL (reference sequence). The CDR3 totals 13 residues. Trimming left V 10 bases short and J 6 bases short, with 18 bases between. The CDR3, as DNA: TGTGCCACCGAGGACAGCCCAAAAAAGACCCAGTACTTC. It encodes CATEDSPKKTQYF.

This sequence joins TRBV6-6 and TRBJ2-7, with D perhaps TRBD2 (6 bases). This CDR3 spans 16 amino acids. Germline V gene lookup returns CDR1 MNHNY and CDR2 SVGAGI (reference sequence). V shed 2 bases and J shed 7 bases, with 21 bases lying between them. CDR3 bases: TGTGCCAGCAGTTACCCAGGCGGCCCGGACGGAGGGGAGCAGTACTTC. This translates into CASSYPGGPDGGEQYF.

The chain carries TRBV15 and TRBJ2-7; no reliable D call. Germline V gives CDR1 LNHNV, CDR2 YYDKDF (reference sequence). The CDR3 contains 13 residues. The V gene lost 1 base and the J gene lost 3 bases, with 7 bases spanning the gap. CDR3 DNA: TGTGCCACCAGCAGAGGGCTGTACTACGAGCAGTACTTC. Amino acids: CATSRGLYYEQYF.

This clone was detected only a few times. The V gene is TRBV3-1 (or the pseudogene TRBV3-2), the J gene TRBJ2-3, with 7 bases identical to TRBD2. CDR1 LGHDT and CDR2 YNNKEL come from the germline V gene (reference sequence). The CDR3 covers 15 residues. The trim removed 4 bases at V and 4 bases at J, leaving 8 bases unmatched. The CDR3 region is CASSRREGWADTQYF. In DNA, the CDR3 is TGTGCCAGCAGCCGCAGGGAGGGGTGGGCAGATACGCAGTATTTT.

As DNA, the CDR3 is TGCAGCGCAGACAGGAAAACAGAAGCTTTCTTT. Translated: CSADRKTEAFF. This chain joins TRBV29-1 and TRBJ1-1, with a possible D match to TRBD1 (6 bases). This CDR3 has 11 amino acids. Germline CDR1 is SQVTM and CDR2 is ANQGSEA. Trimming cost V 7 bases and J 8 bases, with 14 bases left between them.

This sequence joins TRBV11-2 and TRBJ1-3, with unresolved D. The CDR3 contains 12 residues. The V and J ends lost 2 bases and 4 bases respectively, with 3 bases between them. Germline assignment: CDR1 SGHAT and CDR2 FQNNGV. This CDR3 is CASSLQGNTIYF. In DNA form, the CDR3 reads TGTGCCAGCAGCTTACAGGGAAACACCATATATTTT.

The genes are TRBV6-2 or TRBV6-3 and TRBJ1-2; 7 bases match TRBD1. The CDR3 totals 16 residues. The V gene's germline CDR1 is MNHEY and CDR2 SVGEGT. V gave up 0 bases and J gave up 5 bases; unmatched junction bases: 9. The CDR3 coding sequence is TGTGCCAGCAGTTACTCCCGGACAGGCACGAGGTATGGCTACACCTTC. Its protein is CASSYSRTGTRYGYTF.

The CDR3 DNA reads as TGTGCCAGCAGCCAATGGACAGGGGAGTATGGCTACACCTTC. Translation gives CASSQWTGEYGYTF. This chain joins TRBV3-1 (or the pseudogene TRBV3-2) and TRBJ1-2; 9 bases map to TRBD1. The CDR3 has 14 residues. Germline V gene sequence: CDR1 LGHDT, CDR2 YNNKEL (reference sequence). V lost 2 bases, J lost 5 bases, and 3 bases stayed unmatched.

Regarding this clone: This CDR3 is missing its conserved last phenylalanine or tryptophan, likely due to a read error. The gene calls are TRBV6-1 and TRBJ1-1; D possibly corresponds to TRBD1 (6 bases). V was pared by 0 bases and J by 0 bases, with 17 bases between. The germline gives CDR1 MNHNS, CDR2 SASEGT. The CDR3 is 18 residues long. The CDR3 DNA sequence: TGTGCCAGCAGTGAAGCGGGGGCTACTTATCTTATGAACACTGAAGCTTTCCTT. Amino acids: CASSEAGATYLMNTEAFL.

The chain employs TRBV2 and TRBJ2-1; the match to TRBD2 covers 13 bases. The trim removed 5 bases at V and 3 bases at J, leaving 4 bases unmatched. Germline V gene lookup returns CDR1 SNHLY and CDR2 FYNNEI. The CDR3 length is 16 residues. In nucleotides, the CDR3 is TGTGCCAGCAGTAGACTAGCGGGGGGTTTCTACAATGAGCAGTTCTTC. As protein: CASSRLAGGFYNEQFF.

A few counts support this clone. CDR3 loop: CSASRSDTGKANTDTQYF. As DNA, the CDR3 is TGCAGTGCTAGTCGATCGGATACAGGGAAAGCGAACACAGATACGCAGTATTTT. The gene calls are TRBV20-1 and TRBJ2-3; D might be TRBD1 (6 bases). The CDR3 sequence is 18 residues long. The germline gives CDR1 DFQATT, CDR2 SNEGSKA (reference sequence). V was clipped by 3 bases and J by 2 bases, with 24 bases between them.

This chain connects TRBV5-1 to TRBJ1-2; possible D gene TRBD1, 5 bases. In germline, CDR1 is SGHRS, CDR2 YFSETQ. Trimming shortened V by 4 bases and J by 4 bases, and 14 bases separated the two germline ends. CDR3 length equals 14 residues. CDR3 amino acids: CASSPNTGGYGYTF. CDR3 in DNA: TGCGCCAGCAGCCCTAACACCGGGGGCTATGGCTACACCTTC.

A single count supports this clone. The V gene is TRBV6-1, the J gene TRBJ2-1; 12 bases agree with TRBD2. From germline, CDR1 is MNHNS and CDR2 SASEGT. V shed 3 bases and J 4 bases; nucleotides not matched to a gene: 7. There are 17 residues in the CDR3. The CDR3 DNA reads TGTGCCAGCAGTGATCCCCTAGCGGGGGGGCGTTACAATGAGCAGTTCTTC. It yields the protein CASSDPLAGGRYNEQFF.

This chain uses TRBV29-1 with TRBJ2-4, with TRBD1 identical over 9 bases. V shed 5 bases, J shed 8 bases, and the junction held 4 bases outside the gene matches. Germline V gene data show CDR1 as SQVTM and CDR2 as ANQGSEA. The CDR3 extends over 12 amino acids. The CDR3 DNA follows: TGCAGCGTTTGGACAGGGGTAGACATTCAGTACTTC. Protein: CSVWTGVDIQYF.

There are a few counts of this clone. The V and J genes are TRBV5-6 and TRBJ1-1; D remains unclear. The length of the CDR3 is 14 residues. Per germline, CDR1 SGHDT and CDR2 YYEEEE. V was shortened by 2 bases and J by 1 base, with 9 bases between the two germline ends. DNA for the CDR3: TGTGCCAGCAGCTTAGTGCAGCGGAACACTGAAGCTTTCTTT. It codes for CASSLVQRNTEAFF.

This sequence joins TRBV29-1 and TRBJ1-2, with TRBD1 matching 7 bases. This CDR3 contains 15 residues. The ends lost 6 bases at V and 0 bases at J; junction bases unmatched: 10. Germline values: CDR1 SQVTM, CDR2 ANQGSEA. CDR3 nucleotides: TGCAGCGTCTCGGGACAGCTGACCACTAACTATGGCTACACCTTC. Protein product: CSVSGQLTTNYGYTF.

J is TRBJ1-2 and V is TRBV13, with 8 bases matching TRBD1. The CDR3 runs 12 residues. Trimming cost V 3 bases and J 14 bases; bases outside gene matches: 8. The germline gives CDR1 PRHDT, CDR2 FYEKMQ (reference sequence). The CDR3 DNA follows: TGTGCCAGCAGCTTGGACAGGGTTACTGAGACCTTC. It encodes CASSLDRVTETF.

The V gene is TRBV3-1 (or the pseudogene TRBV3-2), the J gene TRBJ1-2; D is unclear. V was shortened by 1 base and J by 8 bases, with 8 bases between the two germline ends. The CDR3 contains 12 residues. The germline V gene has CDR1 LGHDT and CDR2 YNNKEL (reference sequence). In nucleotides, the CDR3 is TGTGCCAGCAGCCAAGGGACGGGGGGCTACACCTTC. It encodes CASSQGTGGYTF.

This clone was picked up a small number of times. The same CDR3 is also encoded by other DNA sequences in this sample. For the CDR3, the DNA is TGTGCCAGTAGTATTTGGGACACCATTAACTATGGCTACACCTTC. Translating gives CASSIWDTINYGYTF. The J gene is TRBJ1-2, the V gene TRBV19; possible D gene TRBD1, 6 bases. Germline CDR1 LNHDA, CDR2 SQIVND (reference sequence). This CDR3 has 15 residues. The V gene lost 3 bases and the J gene lost 1 base, with 12 bases spanning the gap.

V gene TRBV19 combines with J gene TRBJ1-5; TRBD1 is a possible D gene (5 bases). V lost 11 bases, J lost 7 bases, and 15 bases lay in between. This CDR3 has 12 residues. The germline V gene encodes CDR1 LNHDA and CDR2 SQIVND (reference sequence). CDR3 DNA sequence: TGTGCCGCCTCCGGCGGGGACCAGCCCCAGCATTTT. Residues: CAASGGDQPQHF. Combining the CDR3 with reference TRBV19 and TRBJ1-5 gives the whole variable domain DGGITQSPKYLFRKEGQNVTLSCEQNLNHDAMYWYRQDPGQGLRLIYYSQIVNDFQKGDIAEGYSVSREKKESFPLTVTSAQKNPTAFYLCAASGGDQPQHFGDGTRLSIL.

The rearrangement joins TRBV19 to TRBJ1-2; 11 bases are shared with TRBD1. The germline V gene has CDR1 LNHDA and CDR2 SQIVND (reference sequence). This CDR3 is built from 14 residues. V trimming: 7 bases; J trimming: 4 bases; junction bases outside the gene matches: 5. DNA of the CDR3: TGTGCCAGTATTCGGACAGGGGGCGTCTATGGCTACACCTTC. This encodes CASIRTGGVYGYTF.

J is TRBJ1-1 and V is TRBV3-1 (or the pseudogene TRBV3-2), with a tentative D call TRBD1 (5 bases). This CDR3 has 14 amino acids. With 4 bases removed from V and 3 bases from J, the gap between germline ends came to 12 bases. In germline, CDR1 is LGHDT, CDR2 YNNKEL (reference sequence). The CDR3 region is CASSLYGGDTEAFF. CDR3 nucleotide sequence: TGTGCCAGCAGCCTTTACGGGGGGGACACTGAAGCTTTCTTT.

The chain employs TRBV7-9 and TRBJ2-1, with D maybe TRBD2 (6 bases). Germline values: CDR1 SEHNR, CDR2 FQNEAQ (reference sequence). This CDR3 comprises 15 residues. V was pared by 1 base and J by 5 bases, with 12 bases between. The CDR3 DNA reads TGTGCCAGCAGCTTAGTTGGCGGGGTGAACAATGAGCAGTTCTTC. Translation: CASSLVGGVNNEQFF.